This T cell receptor beta chain was sequenced for a study of T-cell reconstitution after alpha-beta-depleted transplantation in children. General study points: The origin of alpha-beta T cells about two months after transplant was reportedly several hundred expanded graft clones.

In regard to this clonotype: Antigen specificity is unknown.

It was with unique molecular identifiers that the TCRbeta library was prepared. TCRdb called the PCR reads again in MiXCR, with one record for every CDR3 protein. Among approximately 980,000 distinct CDR3 sequences, about 29% were seen once, and the ten largest hold over 25%. V lost 6 bases and J 0 bases, leaving 12 bases between the germline ends. The CDR3 length is 15 residues. This material consisted of PBMCs, mostly from graft donor cells, taken 360 days after TCRalphabeta/CD19-depleted stem cell transplant. This sequence was found in a boy younger than two who had a stem cell transplant for SCID, so the T cells may come from the graft donor. This chain uses TRBV12-3 or TRBV12-4 with TRBJ1-5, with D unresolved. This CDR3 is CASRPEVNSNQPQHF. Here the CDR3 DNA reads TGTGCCAGCAGACCCGAAGTCAATAGCAATCAGCCCCAGCATTTT.